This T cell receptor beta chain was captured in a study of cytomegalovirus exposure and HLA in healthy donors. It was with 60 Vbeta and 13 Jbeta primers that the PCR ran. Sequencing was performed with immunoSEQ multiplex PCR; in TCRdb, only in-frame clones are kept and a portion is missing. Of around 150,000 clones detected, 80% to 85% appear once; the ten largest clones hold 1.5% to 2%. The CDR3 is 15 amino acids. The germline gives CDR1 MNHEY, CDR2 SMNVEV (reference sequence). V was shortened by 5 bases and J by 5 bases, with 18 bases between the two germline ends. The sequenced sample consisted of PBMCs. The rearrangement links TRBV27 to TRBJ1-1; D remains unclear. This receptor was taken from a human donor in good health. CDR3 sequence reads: CASSLARGGRTEAFF. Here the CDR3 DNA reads TGTGCCAGCAGTCTAGCCCGGGGTGGCCGAACTGAAGCTTTCTTT.